This TCR beta chain was observed in a study of metastatic and nonmetastatic thyroid tumors. Across the whole study: Both malignant and benign thyroid patients supplied peripheral blood and tumor or nodule tissue samples, across which the repertoires of these patients were then compared.

Comment on this clone: A clone one base away is much larger, so this may be a read error.

Nobody among the patients had been given any treatment before thyroid surgery. The germline V gene encodes CDR1 SGHTA and CDR2 FQGNSA. The CDR3 consists of 12 residues. TCRdb re-analyzed the PCR reads through MiXCR. The sample has approximately 25,000 clones, about 24% seen once. The sequence came from a male donor with papillary thyroid cancer or a benign thyroid nodule (not recorded which). Some clones in this sample may be carry-over from other donors' samples. The chain has TRBV7-2 and TRBJ2-5; D remains ambiguous. The sample was blood. The CDR3 here is CASSRVAENQYF. CDR3 coding DNA: TGTGCCAGCAGTCGTGTTGCAGAGAACCAGTACTTC.